This TCR beta chain was obtained from a study of response to subunit inactivated influenza vaccine. TCRdb independently ran MiXCR on the RT-PCR reads; one entry per CDR3 protein. The sample yields a few hundred thousand distinct CDR3 sequences, approximately 14% seen once. Notes on this clonotype: Its antigen is still unknown.

This CDR3 is built from 16 residues. Germline V gives CDR1 SGHRS, CDR2 YFSETQ. The trim removed 4 bases at V and 4 bases at J, leaving 13 bases unmatched. Study-wide findings and caveats: The authors suggested that every seasonal influenza vaccination recruits few new T cells.

The TCR sequence derives from a man between 45 and 60 years old who received an inactivated influenza vaccine. This material consisted of PBMCs from blood, taken roughly 12 days after vaccination. The chain carries TRBV5-1 and TRBJ2-7; 8 bases fit TRBD2. This chain's CDR3 is CASSMTPGTSIYEQYF. CDR3 in DNA: TGCGCCAGCAGCATGACGCCCGGGACTAGTATTTACGAGCAGTACTTC.